These T cell receptor beta chains were read from a single sample in a study of blood T cell repertoires in COVID-19. TCRdb's table, derived via immunoSEQ multiplex PCR, lists solely in-frame clones and lacks some. The repertoire includes 160,000 or so clones, around 89% of them detected once, and 2.5% to 3% sits in the top ten. Input material: peripheral blood. Receptors were obtained from a man aged 55 to 69 with acute or convalescent COVID-19. Both conserved end residues are part of each CDR3. A D gene is named only where the DNA matches it firmly. Not every row has a clone size; where given, it reads once, few, many or a size class.

-	TRBJ2-1	TRBV6-2/TRBV6-3	TRBD1	CASSRLRDRGSRRSYNEQFF	TGTGCCAGCAGCCGCCTTCGGGACAGGGGTTCTCGGCGCTCCTACAATGAGCAGTTCTTC
-	TRBJ2-7	TRBV12-5	-	CASGSSASIPEQYF	TGTGCTAGTGGGTCGAGCGCCTCAATCCCCGAGCAGTACTTC
-	TRBJ2-1	TRBV7-9	TRBD1	CASAGQDNEQFF	TGTGCCAGCGCTGGACAGGACAATGAGCAGTTCTTC
-	TRBJ1-1	TRBV2	-	CASSSPTGSNTEAFF	TGTGCCAGCAGTAGCCCTACAGGGAGTAACACTGAAGCTTTCTTT
-	TRBJ2-7	TRBV7-7	-	CASTPQGYYEQYF	TGTGCCAGCACCCCCCAGGGCTACTACGAGCAGTACTTC
once	TRBJ2-3	TRBV6-5	TRBD2	CAIQPGGVDTQYF	TGTGCCATACAACCGGGGGGGGTGGATACGCAGTATTTT
once	TRBJ1-4	TRBV30	-	CAWSARGEKLFF	TGTGCCTGGAGTGCCAGGGGTGAAAAACTGTTTTTT
-	TRBJ1-5	TRBV6-2/TRBV6-3	-	CASSQTRPQPQHF	TGTGCCAGCAGTCAGACGAGGCCACAGCCCCAGCATTTT
-	TRBJ2-3	TRBV24-1	-	CATSGGGSTDTQYF	TGTGCCACCAGTGGTGGCGGGAGCACAGATACGCAGTATTTT
-	TRBJ2-3	TRBV9	TRBD2	CASSPGLAGGITDTQYF	TGTGCCAGCAGCCCGGGACTAGCGGGGGGGATCACAGATACGCAGTATTTT